Sequencing of this T cell receptor (beta chain) was carried out in a study of T cell responses to AZD1222 COVID-19 vaccine (dated by TCRdb to the early 2020s). Looking at the study overall: A total of over 230 trial participants underwent TCR sequencing, of whom 207 received two doses of AZD1222 and about 25 received two doses of the MenACWY control vaccine. Trial participants were enrolled by age into subgroups of 18-55, 56-69 and 70-plus years, and about 150, 27 and 61 TCR-sequenced participants, respectively, were included in these subgroups.

The CDR3 regions of human TCRbeta chains were subjected to immunosequencing. From the authors' description of their analysis: Repertoire TCRs were matched against a reference library of SARS-CoV-2-specific TCRs generated with the MIRA antigen-specificity platform. Breadth was defined as the fraction of unique TCRs that were SARS-CoV-2-associated, and depth was defined as the fraction of total T cells that were SARS-CoV-2-associated. Using the MIRA data, every spike-specific TCR was mapped to the spike region that the TCR reacted to and assigned to either a CD4 or a CD8 class. Log10-transformed breadth and depth values were compared by one-way ANOVA with Sidak's multiple comparisons tests. This immuneACCESS table, as held by TCRdb, lists in-frame sequences with V and J called but not all clones. Of the missing ones, under half trace to an unresolved V gene in checked studies; the others have no known cause. That table furnishes V, J and clone size, whereas the DNA furnished D and trimming. The sample has 150,000 to 160,000 clones on record, about 88% of them singletons. The ten largest clones add up to under 8% of the sample.

Interpreted using the paper, the time point label stands for: sample from adult after SARS-CoV-2 infection, after symptom onset. Two convalescent COVID-19 patients, sampled after symptom onset from adults with prior SARS-CoV-2 infection, were also TCR-sequenced for comparison. On this clone: The clone's antigen remains unknown. No quality values exist for individual bases; no much larger clone is one base distant.

The CDR3 runs 19 residues from the cysteine to the phenylalanine. CDR3 DNA only is kept here, 57 bases in frame from base 1. The germline V and J ends show losses of 0 bases and 0 bases respectively, and no gene match explains 9 bases of the junction. Looking up the germline V gene yields CDR1 SGDLS and CDR2 YYNGEE. Study-wide conclusions, independent of this receptor: The vaccine-associated CD4 TCRs covered the entire spike protein, and the dominant responses fell in regions 160-218 and 743-854. Epitopes outside the regions mutated in the B.1.351 and B.1.1.7 variants were reportedly recognized by nearly half of the unique spike-specific TCRs. The 56-69-year group was small, and its depth increase did not reach significance, likely because of low power. No day 14 peak-response samples were available, so repertoires were characterized only after the peak T cell response. Conclusions about previously exposed vaccinees are limited because only six or seven AZD1222 recipients were SARS-CoV-2 seropositive at baseline. Most participants were white British and females outnumbered males, and the authors suggested that clonal diversity may have been underestimated. A significant rise in spike-specific TCR breadth and depth was observed after two AZD1222 doses relative to day 0 and relative to MenACWY recipients.

This TCR was sampled from an adult who had recovered from COVID-19. The sample here was peripheral blood, taken after recovery from COVID-19. The chain is assembled from TRBV9 and TRBJ2-6, with 7 middle bases fitting TRBD1. The CDR3 protein is CASSVDEGASFSGANVLTF. The bases read TGTGCCAGCAGCGTAGACGAGGGGGCCTCCTTCTCTGGGGCCAACGTCCTGACTTTC.